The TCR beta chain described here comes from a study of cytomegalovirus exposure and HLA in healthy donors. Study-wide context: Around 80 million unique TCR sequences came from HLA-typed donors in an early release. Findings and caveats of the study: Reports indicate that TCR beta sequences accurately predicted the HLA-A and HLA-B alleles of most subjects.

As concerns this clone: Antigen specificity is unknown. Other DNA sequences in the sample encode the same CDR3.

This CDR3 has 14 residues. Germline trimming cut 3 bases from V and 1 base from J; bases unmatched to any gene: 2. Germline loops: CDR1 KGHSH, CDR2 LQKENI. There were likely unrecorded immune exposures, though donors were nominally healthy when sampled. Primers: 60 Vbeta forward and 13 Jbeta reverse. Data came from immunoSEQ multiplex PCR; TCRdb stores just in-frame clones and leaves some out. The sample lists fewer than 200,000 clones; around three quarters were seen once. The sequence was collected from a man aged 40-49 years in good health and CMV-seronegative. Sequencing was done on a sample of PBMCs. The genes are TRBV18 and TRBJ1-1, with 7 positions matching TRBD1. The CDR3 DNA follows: TGTGCCAGCTCACCTGGACAGGCGAACACTGAAGCTTTCTTT. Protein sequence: CASSPGQANTEAFF.